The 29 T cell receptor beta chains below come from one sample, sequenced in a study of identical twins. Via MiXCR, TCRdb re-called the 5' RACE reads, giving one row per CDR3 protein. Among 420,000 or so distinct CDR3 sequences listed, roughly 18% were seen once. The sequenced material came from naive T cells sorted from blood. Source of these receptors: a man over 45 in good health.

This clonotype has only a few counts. CDR3 DNA sequence: TGTGCCAGCAGTTACTCGACCAGCGGGAGCTACGAGCAGTACTTC. Amino acid sequence: CASSYSTSGSYEQYF. The chain has TRBV6-5 and TRBJ2-7; TRBD2 matches 8 bases. Germline V CDR1 and CDR2: MNHEY, SVGAGI. The CDR3 spans 15 residues. V gave up 0 bases and J gave up 3 bases; unmatched junction bases: 4.

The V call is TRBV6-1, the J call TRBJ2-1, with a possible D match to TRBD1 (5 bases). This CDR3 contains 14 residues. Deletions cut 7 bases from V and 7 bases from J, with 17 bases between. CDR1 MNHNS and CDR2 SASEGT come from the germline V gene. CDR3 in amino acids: CASTYVQGANEQFF. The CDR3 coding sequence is TGTGCCAGCACCTACGTTCAGGGTGCGAATGAGCAGTTCTTC.

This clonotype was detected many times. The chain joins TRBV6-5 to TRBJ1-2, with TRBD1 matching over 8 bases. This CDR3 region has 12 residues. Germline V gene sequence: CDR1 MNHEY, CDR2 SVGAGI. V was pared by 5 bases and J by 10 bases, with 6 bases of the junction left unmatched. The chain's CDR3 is CASSQGALAYTF. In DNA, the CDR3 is TGTGCCAGCAGTCAGGGGGCGCTTGCCTACACCTTC.

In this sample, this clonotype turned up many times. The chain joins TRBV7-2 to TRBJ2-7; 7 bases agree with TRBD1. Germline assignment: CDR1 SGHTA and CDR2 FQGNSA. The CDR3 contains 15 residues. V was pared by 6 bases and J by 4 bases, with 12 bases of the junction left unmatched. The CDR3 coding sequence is TGTGCCAGCAGACAAACCGGGACAGCCGATTACGAGCAGTACTTC. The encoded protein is CASRQTGTADYEQYF. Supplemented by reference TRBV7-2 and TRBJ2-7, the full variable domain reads GAGVSQSPSNKVTEKGKDVELRCDPISGHTALYWYRQSLGQGLEFLIYFQGNSAPDKSGLPSDRFSAERTGGSVSTLTIQRTQQEDSAVYLCASRQTGTADYEQYFGPGTRLTVT.

This CDR3 reads CSVSPGGTRGEQYF. Here the CDR3 DNA reads TGCAGCGTTTCCCCAGGGGGGACACGTGGCGAGCAGTACTTC. The rearrangement uses TRBV20-1 and TRBJ2-7, with D tentatively TRBD1 (7 bases). The CDR3 runs 14 residues. Germline CDR1 DFQATT, CDR2 SNEGSKA (reference sequence).

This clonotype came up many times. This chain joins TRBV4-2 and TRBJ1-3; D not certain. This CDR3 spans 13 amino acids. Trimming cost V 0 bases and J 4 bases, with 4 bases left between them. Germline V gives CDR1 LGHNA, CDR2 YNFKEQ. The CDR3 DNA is TGTGCCAGCAGCCAAGAATCGGGAAACACCATATATTTT. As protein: CASSQESGNTIYF.

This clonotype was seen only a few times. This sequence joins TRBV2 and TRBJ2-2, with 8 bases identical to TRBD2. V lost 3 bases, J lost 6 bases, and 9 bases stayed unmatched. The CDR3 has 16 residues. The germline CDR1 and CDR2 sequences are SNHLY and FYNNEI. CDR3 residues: CASSDPGTSIPGELFF. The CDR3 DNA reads TGTGCCAGCAGTGATCCCGGGACTAGTATCCCCGGGGAGCTGTTTTTT.

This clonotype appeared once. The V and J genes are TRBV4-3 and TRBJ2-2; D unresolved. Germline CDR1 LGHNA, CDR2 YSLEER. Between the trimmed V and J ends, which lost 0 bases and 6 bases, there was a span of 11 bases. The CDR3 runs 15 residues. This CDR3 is CASSQDYRRPGELFF. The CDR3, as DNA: TGCGCCAGCAGCCAAGATTATCGGCGGCCCGGGGAGCTGTTTTTT.

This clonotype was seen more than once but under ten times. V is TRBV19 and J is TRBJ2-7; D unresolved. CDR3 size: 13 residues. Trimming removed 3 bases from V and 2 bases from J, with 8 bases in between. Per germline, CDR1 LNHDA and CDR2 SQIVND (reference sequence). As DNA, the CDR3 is TGTGCCAGTAGTATGTCGGAGACCTACGAGCAGTACTTC. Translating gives CASSMSETYEQYF.

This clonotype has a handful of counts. Here the CDR3 DNA reads TGCGCCAGCAGCAGCGACGGGGCGTACAATGAGCAGTTCTTC. Translation: CASSSDGAYNEQFF. The V gene is TRBV5-1, the J gene TRBJ2-1; perhaps D is TRBD1 or TRBD2 (5 bases each). The CDR3 totals 14 residues. The germline V gene has CDR1 SGHRS and CDR2 YFSETQ. Trimming left V 4 bases short and J 4 bases short, with 12 bases between.

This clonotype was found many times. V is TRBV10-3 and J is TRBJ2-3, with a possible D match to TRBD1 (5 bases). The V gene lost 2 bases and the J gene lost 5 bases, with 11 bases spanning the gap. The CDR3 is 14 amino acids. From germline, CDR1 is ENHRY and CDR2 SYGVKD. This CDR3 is CAISEIAGKDTQYF. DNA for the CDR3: TGTGCCATCAGTGAGATAGCAGGGAAAGATACGCAGTATTTT.

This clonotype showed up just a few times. The CDR3 DNA follows: TGTGCCAGCAGTATCGGATCGGGACGAGCTTTCTTT. It codes for CASSIGSGRAFF. The genes are TRBV12-3 or TRBV12-4 and TRBJ1-1; D might be TRBD1 (5 bases). The CDR3 spans 12 residues. Trimming shortened V by 5 bases and J by 10 bases, and 14 bases separated the two germline ends.

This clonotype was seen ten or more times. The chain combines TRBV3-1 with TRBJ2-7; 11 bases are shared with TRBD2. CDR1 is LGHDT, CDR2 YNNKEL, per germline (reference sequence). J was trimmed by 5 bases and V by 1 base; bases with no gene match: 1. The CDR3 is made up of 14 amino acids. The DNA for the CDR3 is TGTGCCAGCAGCCAAGGACTAGCGGGACACGAGCAGTACTTC. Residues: CASSQGLAGHEQYF.

CDR3 coding DNA: TGTGCCAGCAGGATGTACGCGGGGATGAACACTGAAGCTTTCTTT. Protein: CASRMYAGMNTEAFF. The chain employs TRBV27 and TRBJ1-1; no firm D call. Deletions cut 6 bases from V and 0 bases from J, with 14 bases between. Looked up from germline, CDR1 is MNHEY and CDR2 is SMNVEV (reference sequence). This CDR3 is built from 15 residues.

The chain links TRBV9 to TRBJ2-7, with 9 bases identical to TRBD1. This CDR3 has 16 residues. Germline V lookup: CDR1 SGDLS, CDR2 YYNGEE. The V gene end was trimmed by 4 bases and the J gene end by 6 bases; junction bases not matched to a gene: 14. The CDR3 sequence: CASSPPPGTGTGEQYF. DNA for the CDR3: TGTGCCAGCAGCCCCCCCCCCGGGACAGGGACAGGCGAGCAGTACTTC.

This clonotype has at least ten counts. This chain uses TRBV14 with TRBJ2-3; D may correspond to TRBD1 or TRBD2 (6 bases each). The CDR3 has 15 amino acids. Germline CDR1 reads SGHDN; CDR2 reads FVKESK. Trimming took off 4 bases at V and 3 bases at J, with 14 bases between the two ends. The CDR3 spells CASSPGAGETDTQYF. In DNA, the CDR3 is TGTGCCAGCAGCCCGGGAGCAGGGGAAACAGATACGCAGTATTTT.

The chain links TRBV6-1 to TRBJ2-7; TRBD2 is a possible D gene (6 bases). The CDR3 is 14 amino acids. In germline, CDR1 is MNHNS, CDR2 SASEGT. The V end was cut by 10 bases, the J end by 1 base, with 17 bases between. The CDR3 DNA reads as TGTGCCACTCTTAGGGACTCGAATTCCTACGAGCAGTACTTC. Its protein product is CATLRDSNSYEQYF.

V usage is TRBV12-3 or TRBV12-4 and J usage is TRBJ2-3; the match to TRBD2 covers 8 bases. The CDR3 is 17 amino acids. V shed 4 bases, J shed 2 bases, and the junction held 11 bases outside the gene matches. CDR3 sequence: CASSYSGTRGDTDTQYF. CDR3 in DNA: TGTGCCAGCAGTTATTCCGGGACTAGGGGAGACACAGATACGCAGTATTTT.

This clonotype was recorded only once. The CDR3 reads CASSTRTGSPQETQYF. In DNA form, the CDR3 reads TGTGCCAGCAGCACCCGGACAGGTTCGCCTCAAGAGACCCAGTACTTC. The chain joins TRBV9 to TRBJ2-5; 7 bases agree with TRBD1. The CDR3 length is 16 residues. The J segment lost 2 bases and the V segment lost 4 bases, leaving 11 bases of the junction unmatched. Germline V CDR1 and CDR2: SGDLS, YYNGEE.

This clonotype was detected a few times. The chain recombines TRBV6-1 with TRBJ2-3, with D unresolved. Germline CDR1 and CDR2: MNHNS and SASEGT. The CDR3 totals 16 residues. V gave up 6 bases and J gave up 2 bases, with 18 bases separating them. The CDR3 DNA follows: TGTGCCAGCAGAGGATGGGGTCATGCGGCCACAGATACGCAGTATTTT. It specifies CASRGWGHAATDTQYF.

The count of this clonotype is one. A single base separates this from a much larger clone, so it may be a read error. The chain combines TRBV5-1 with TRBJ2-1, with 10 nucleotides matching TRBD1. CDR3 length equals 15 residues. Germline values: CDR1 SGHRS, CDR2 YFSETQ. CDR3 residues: CACSLVGQGNNEQFF. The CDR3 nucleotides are TGCGCCTGCAGCTTGGTGGGACAGGGGAACAATGAGCAGTTCTTC.

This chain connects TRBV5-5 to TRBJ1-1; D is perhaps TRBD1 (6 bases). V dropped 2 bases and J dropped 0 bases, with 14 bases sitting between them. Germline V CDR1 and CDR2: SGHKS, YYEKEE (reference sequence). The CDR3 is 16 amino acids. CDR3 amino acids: CASSFKGQTMNTEAFF. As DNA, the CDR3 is TGTGCCAGCAGCTTTAAAGGACAGACCATGAACACTGAAGCTTTCTTT.

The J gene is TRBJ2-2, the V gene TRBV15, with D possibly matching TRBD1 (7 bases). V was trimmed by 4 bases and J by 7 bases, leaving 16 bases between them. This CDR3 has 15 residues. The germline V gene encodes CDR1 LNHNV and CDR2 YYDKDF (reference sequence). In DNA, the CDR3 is TGTGCCACCAGCACTAACAGGGGAGGAGGCGGGGAGCTGTTTTTT. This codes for CATSTNRGGGGELFF.

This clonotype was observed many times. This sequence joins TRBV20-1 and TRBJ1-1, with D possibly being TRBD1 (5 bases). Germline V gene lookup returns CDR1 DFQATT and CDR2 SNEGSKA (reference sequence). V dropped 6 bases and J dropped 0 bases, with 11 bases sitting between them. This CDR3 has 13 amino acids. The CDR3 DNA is TGCAGTGCCACCGACAGTTTGAACACTGAAGCTTTCTTT. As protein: CSATDSLNTEAFF.

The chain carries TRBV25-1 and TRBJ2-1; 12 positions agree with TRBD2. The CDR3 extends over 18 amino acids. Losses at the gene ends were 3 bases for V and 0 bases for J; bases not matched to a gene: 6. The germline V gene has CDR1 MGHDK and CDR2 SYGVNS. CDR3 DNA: TGTGCCAGCAGTGATCCTAGCGGGGGGGCCGTCTCCTACAATGAGCAGTTCTTC. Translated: CASSDPSGGAVSYNEQFF.

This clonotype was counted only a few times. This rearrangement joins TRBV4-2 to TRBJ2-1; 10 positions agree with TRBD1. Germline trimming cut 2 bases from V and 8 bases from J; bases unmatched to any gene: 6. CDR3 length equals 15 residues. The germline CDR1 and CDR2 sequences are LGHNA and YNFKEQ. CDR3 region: CASSQLTGGAYEQFF. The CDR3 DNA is TGTGCCAGCAGCCAATTGACAGGGGGCGCGTATGAGCAGTTCTTC.

The CDR3 DNA reads TGCGCCAGCAGTGAAGCCAGACAAGAGACCCAGTACTTC. This encodes CASSEARQETQYF. The chain is built from TRBV10-2 and TRBJ2-5; D ambiguous. V dropped 3 bases and J dropped 2 bases, with 7 bases sitting between them. CDR3 length: 13 residues. Germline lookup yields CDR1 WSHSY and CDR2 SAAADI.

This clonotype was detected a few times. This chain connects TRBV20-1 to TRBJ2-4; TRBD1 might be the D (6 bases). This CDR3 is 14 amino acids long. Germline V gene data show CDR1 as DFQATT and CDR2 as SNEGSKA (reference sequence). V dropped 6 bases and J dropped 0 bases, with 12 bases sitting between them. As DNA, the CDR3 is TGCAGTGCGGGGGCGCAGGGAGCCAAAAACATTCAGTACTTC. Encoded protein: CSAGAQGAKNIQYF.

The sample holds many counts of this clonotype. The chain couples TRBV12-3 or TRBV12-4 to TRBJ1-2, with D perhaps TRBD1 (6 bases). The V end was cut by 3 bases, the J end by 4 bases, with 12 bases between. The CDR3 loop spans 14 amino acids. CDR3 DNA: TGTGCCAGCAGTTTGCCAGGGGTGGCCTATGGCTACACCTTC. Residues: CASSLPGVAYGYTF.